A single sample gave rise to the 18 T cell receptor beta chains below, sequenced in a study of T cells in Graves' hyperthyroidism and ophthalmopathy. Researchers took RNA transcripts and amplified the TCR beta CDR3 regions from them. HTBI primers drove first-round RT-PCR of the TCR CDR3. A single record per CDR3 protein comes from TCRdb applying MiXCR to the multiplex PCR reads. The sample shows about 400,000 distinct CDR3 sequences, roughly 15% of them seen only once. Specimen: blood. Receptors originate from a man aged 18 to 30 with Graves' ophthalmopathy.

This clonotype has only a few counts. The CDR3 region has the DNA TGTGCCACCAGTGATGTGACAGGGGGAGACTATGGCTACACCTTC. Protein product: CATSDVTGGDYGYTF. This chain connects TRBV24-1 to TRBJ1-2, with TRBD1 matching 9 bases. This CDR3 is 15 amino acids long. CDR1 KGHDR and CDR2 SFDVKD come from the germline V gene. V was clipped by 3 bases and J by 3 bases; unmatched bases: 4.

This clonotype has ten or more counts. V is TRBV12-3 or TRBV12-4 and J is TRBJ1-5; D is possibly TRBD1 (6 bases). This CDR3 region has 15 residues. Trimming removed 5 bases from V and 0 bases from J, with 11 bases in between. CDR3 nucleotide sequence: TGTGCCAGCAGTCCCACAGGGTATAGCAATCAGCCCCAGCATTTT. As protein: CASSPTGYSNQPQHF.

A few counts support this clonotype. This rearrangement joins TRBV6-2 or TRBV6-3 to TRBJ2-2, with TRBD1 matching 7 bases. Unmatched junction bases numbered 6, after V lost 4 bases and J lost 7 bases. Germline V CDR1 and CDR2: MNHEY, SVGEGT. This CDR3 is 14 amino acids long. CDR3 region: CASSFLGGIGELFF. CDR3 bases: TGTGCCAGCAGTTTTCTAGGGGGCATCGGGGAGCTGTTTTTT.

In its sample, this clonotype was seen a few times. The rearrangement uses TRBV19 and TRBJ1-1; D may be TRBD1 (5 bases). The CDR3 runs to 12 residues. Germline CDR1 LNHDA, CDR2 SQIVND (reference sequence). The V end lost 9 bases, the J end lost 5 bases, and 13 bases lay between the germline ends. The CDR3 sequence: CASAVGGTEAFF. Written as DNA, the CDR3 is TGTGCCAGCGCAGTGGGGGGAACTGAAGCTTTCTTT.

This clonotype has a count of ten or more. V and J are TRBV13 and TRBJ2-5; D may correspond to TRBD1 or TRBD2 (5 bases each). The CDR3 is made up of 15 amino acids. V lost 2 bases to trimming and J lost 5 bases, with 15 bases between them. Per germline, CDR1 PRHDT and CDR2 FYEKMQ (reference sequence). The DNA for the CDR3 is TGTGCCAGCAGCTTACGGGGCCAGGCTGGGGAGACCCAGTACTTC. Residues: CASSLRGQAGETQYF. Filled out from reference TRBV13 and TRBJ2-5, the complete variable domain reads AAGVIQSPRHLIKEKRETATLKCYPIPRHDTVYWYQQGPGQDPQFLISFYEKMQSDKGSIPDRFSAQQFSDYHSELNMSSLELGDSALYFCASSLRGQAGETQYFGPGTRLLVL.

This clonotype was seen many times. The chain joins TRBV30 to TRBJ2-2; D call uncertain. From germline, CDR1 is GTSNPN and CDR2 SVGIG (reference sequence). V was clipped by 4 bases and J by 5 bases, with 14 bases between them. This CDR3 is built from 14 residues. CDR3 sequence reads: CAWTPGRYTGELFF. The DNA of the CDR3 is TGTGCCTGGACCCCCGGACGGTATACCGGGGAGCTGTTTTTT.

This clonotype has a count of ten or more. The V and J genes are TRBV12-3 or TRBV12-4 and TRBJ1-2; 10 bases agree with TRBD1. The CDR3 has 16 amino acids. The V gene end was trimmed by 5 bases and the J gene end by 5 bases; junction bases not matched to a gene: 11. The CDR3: CASSPSGDRGSYGYTF. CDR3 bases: TGTGCCAGCAGTCCTAGTGGGGACAGGGGTTCGTATGGCTACACCTTC.

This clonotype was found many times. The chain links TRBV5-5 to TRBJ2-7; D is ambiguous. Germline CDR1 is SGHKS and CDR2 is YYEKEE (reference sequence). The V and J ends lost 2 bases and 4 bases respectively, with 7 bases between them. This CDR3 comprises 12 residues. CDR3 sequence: CASSFSEYEQYF. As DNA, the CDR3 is TGTGCCAGCAGCTTTTCGGAGTACGAGCAGTACTTC.

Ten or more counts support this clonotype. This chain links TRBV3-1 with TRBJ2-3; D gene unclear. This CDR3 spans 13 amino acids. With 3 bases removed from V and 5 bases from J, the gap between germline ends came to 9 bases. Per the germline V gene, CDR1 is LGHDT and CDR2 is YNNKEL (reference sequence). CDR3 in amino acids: CASSHQRVDTQYF. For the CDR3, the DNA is TGTGCCAGCAGCCACCAGCGAGTAGATACGCAGTATTTT.

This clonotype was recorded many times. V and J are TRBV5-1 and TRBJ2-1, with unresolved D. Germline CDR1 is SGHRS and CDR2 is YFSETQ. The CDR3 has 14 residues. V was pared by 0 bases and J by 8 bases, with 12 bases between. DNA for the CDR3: TGCGCCAGCAGCTTGGGATCTAGGGTCGATGAGCAGTTCTTC. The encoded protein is CASSLGSRVDEQFF.

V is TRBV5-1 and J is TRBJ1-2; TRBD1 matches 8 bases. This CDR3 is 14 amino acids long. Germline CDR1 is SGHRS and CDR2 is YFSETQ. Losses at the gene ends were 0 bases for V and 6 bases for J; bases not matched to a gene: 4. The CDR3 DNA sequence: TGCGCCAGCAGCTTGGGACAGGGGTTAGATGGCTACACCTTC. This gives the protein CASSLGQGLDGYTF.

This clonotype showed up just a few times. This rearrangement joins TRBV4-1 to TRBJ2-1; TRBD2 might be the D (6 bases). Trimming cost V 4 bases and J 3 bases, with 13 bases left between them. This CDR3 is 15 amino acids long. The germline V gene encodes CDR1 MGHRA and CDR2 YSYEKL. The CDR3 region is CASSLTGEGYNEQFF. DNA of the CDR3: TGCGCCAGCAGCCTGACGGGGGAAGGCTACAATGAGCAGTTCTTC.

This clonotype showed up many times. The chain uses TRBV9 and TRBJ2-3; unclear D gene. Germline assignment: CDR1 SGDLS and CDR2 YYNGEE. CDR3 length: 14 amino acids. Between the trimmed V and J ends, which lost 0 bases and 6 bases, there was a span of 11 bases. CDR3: CASSVEQPADTQYF. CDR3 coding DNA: TGTGCCAGCAGCGTAGAACAGCCCGCGGATACGCAGTATTTT.

The CDR3 loop is CASRDQGQGSPLHF. The CDR3 DNA sequence: TGTGCCAGCAGAGATCAGGGGCAGGGTTCACCCCTCCACTTT. The V gene is TRBV6-1, the J gene TRBJ1-6; D is perhaps TRBD1 (6 bases). The V end was cut by 6 bases, the J end by 9 bases, with 15 bases between. This CDR3 spans 14 amino acids. The germline gives CDR1 MNHNS, CDR2 SASEGT.

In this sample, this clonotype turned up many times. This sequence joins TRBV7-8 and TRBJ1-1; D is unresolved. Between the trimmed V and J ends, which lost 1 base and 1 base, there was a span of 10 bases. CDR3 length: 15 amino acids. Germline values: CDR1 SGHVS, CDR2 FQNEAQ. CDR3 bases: TGTGCCAGCAGCTTAGGTGTACGTCAGAACACTGAAGCTTTCTTT. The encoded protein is CASSLGVRQNTEAFF.

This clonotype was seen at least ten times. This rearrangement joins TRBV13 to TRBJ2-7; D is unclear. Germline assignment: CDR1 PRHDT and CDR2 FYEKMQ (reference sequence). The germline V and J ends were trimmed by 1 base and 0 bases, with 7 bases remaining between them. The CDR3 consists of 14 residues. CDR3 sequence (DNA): TGTGCCAGCAGCTTAGACTCCAGCTCCTACGAGCAGTACTTC. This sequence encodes CASSLDSSSYEQYF.

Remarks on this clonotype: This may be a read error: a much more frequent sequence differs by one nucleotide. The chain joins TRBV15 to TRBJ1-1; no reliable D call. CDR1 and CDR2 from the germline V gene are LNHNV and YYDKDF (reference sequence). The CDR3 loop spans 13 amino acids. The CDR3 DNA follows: TGTACCACCAGCAGAGTCAGGAACACTGAAGCTTTCTTT. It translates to CTTSRVRNTEAFF. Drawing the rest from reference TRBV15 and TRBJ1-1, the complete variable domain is DAMVIQNPRYQVTQFGKPVTLSCSQTLNHNVMYWYQQKSSQAPKLLFHYYDKDFNNEADTPDNFQSRRPNTSFCFLDIRSPGLGDTAMYLCTTSRVRNTEAFFGQGTRLTVV.

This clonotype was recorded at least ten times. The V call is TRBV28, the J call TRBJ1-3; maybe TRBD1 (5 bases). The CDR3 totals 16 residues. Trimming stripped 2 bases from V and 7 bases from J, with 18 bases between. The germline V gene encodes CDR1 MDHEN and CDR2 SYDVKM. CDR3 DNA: TGTGCCAGCAGTTTAGAAGACACCGACTGGGGGAACACCATATATTTT. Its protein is CASSLEDTDWGNTIYF.